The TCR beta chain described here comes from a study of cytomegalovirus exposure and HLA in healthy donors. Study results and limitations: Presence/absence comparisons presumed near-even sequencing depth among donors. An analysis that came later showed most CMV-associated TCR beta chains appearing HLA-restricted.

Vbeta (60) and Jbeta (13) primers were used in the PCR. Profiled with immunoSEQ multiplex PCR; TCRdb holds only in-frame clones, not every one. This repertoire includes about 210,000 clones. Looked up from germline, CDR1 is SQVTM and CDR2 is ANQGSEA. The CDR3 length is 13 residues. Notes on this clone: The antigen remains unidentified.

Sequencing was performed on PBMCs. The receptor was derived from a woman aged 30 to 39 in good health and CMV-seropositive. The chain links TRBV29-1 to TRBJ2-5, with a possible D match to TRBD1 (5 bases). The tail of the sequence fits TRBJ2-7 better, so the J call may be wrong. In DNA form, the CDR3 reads TGCAGCGTTGGACAGAAGATTCCCTACGAGCAGTACTTC. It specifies CSVGQKIPYEQYF.